The T cell receptor beta chain under discussion was sequenced for a study of shared clonotypes between healthy human individuals. Background on the study: Donor ages ranged 18 to 49 years: a couple of women, a few men. Points from the study as a whole: Clonotype sharing among donors was thought likely to change with sequencing depth. In contrast to clonotypes shared by all four donors, non-shared clonotypes had lower generation probabilities.

This clone was seen only once. No antigen is known for it. A CD45RA+ naive subset and a CD45RA-negative memory subset were split from CD4+ cells. Germline CDR1 is SGHRS and CDR2 is YFSETQ. V shed 4 bases and J 4 bases; nucleotides not matched to a gene: 7. The CDR3 extends over 15 amino acids. Sequenced by immunoSEQ multiplex PCR; TCRdb stores in-frame clones only, minus some. The table has millions of clones, more than 85% seen once. Sequencing was done on a sample of naive CD4+ T cells from PBMCs. The subset: CD45RA+ positively selected. This clonotype was obtained from a man aged 18 to 29 in good health. Some clones in this sample may be carry-over from other donors' samples. The chain has TRBV5-1 and TRBJ2-3; TRBD1 matches at 9 bases. CDR3: CASSHGQGSPDTQYF. Written as DNA, the CDR3 is TGCGCCAGCAGCCACGGACAGGGGTCCCCAGATACGCAGTATTTT.